Following are 21 T cell receptor beta chains from one sample sequenced in a study of blood T cells in healthy people across ages. Alongside a J-beta primer mix, a sample-barcoded 5' primer served in a second PCR lasting roughly 7 to 11 cycles. TCRdb re-called the 5' RACE reads with MiXCR, one entry per CDR3 protein. The sample lists about 640,000 distinct CDR3 sequences; less than 35% were seen once. The specimen was blood. The receptors shown here come from a woman older than 75 in good health.

About this clonotype: A single base separates this from a much larger clone, so it may be a read error. The gene calls are TRBV5-1 and TRBJ1-1; no definite D call. The germline CDR1 and CDR2 sequences are SGHRS and YFSETQ. V lost 6 bases and J 0 bases, leaving 18 bases between the germline ends. The CDR3 is made up of 16 amino acids. CDR3 sequence: CASTLGPRRLNTEAFF. CDR3 sequence (DNA): TGCGCCAGCACCCTCGGGCCGAGGCGGTTGAACACTGAAGCTTTCTTT.

The rearrangement joins TRBV7-2 to TRBJ1-1; possibly TRBD1 for D (6 bases). CDR3 length equals 13 residues. Germline V gene lookup returns CDR1 SGHTA and CDR2 FQGNSA. Trimming took 5 bases from V and 10 from J, leaving 17 bases between them. DNA for the CDR3: TGTGCCAGCAGCACATACCGGGGGGCAGTAGCTTTCTTT. Its translation: CASSTYRGAVAFF.

In this sample, this clonotype turned up many times. V and J are TRBV28 and TRBJ2-5; the D gene is possibly TRBD2 (7 bases). The CDR3 spans 16 residues. Trimming left V 3 bases short and J 4 bases short, with 18 bases between. Germline V CDR1 and CDR2: MDHEN, SYDVKM. The CDR3 sequence: CASSFQGTRGGETQYF. The CDR3 region has the DNA TGTGCCAGCAGTTTCCAGGGGACCCGCGGGGGAGAGACCCAGTACTTC.

The J gene is TRBJ2-4, the V gene TRBV4-2; the D is unclear. The tail of the sequence fits TRBJ2-7 better, so the J call may be wrong. Germline loops: CDR1 LGHNA, CDR2 YNFKEQ. The CDR3 is made up of 13 amino acids. CDR3 in amino acids: CASSLEVAHEQYF. The CDR3 DNA is TGTGCCAGCAGCTTGGAAGTCGCGCACGAGCAGTACTTC.

This sequence joins TRBV15 and TRBJ2-2; D remains ambiguous. The CDR3 runs 13 residues. CDR1 is LNHNV and CDR2 is YYDKDF in the germline V gene (reference sequence). V lost 4 bases to trimming and J lost 8 bases, with 11 bases between them. CDR3 residues: CATSIFKQGELFF. Here the CDR3 DNA reads TGTGCCACCAGCATTTTCAAACAGGGGGAGCTGTTTTTT.

Turning to this clonotype: One base away lies a much larger clone, so this may be a sequencing read error. This sequence joins TRBV29-1 and TRBJ2-5, with TRBD2 identical over 12 bases. The CDR3 contains 15 residues. Trimming cost V 6 bases and J 11 bases; bases outside gene matches: 16. From germline, CDR1 is SQVTM and CDR2 ANQGSEA. The CDR3 reads CSVVPGLAGRNEQYF. The CDR3 bases are TGCAGCGTCGTTCCGGGACTAGCGGGCCGCAATGAGCAGTACTTC.

This clonotype was found many times. This chain joins TRBV27 and TRBJ2-7, with D possibly TRBD2 on 6 matching bases. V lost 4 bases to trimming and J lost 2 bases, with 15 bases between them. The germline V gene has CDR1 MNHEY and CDR2 SMNVEV (reference sequence). CDR3 length: 15 amino acids. Here the CDR3 DNA reads TGTGCCAGCAGTTCCCGATTCAGGGAGGCCTACGAGCAGTACTTC. Encoded protein: CASSSRFREAYEQYF.

The chain links TRBV7-9 to TRBJ2-1, with 14 bases matching TRBD2. Germline loops: CDR1 SEHNR, CDR2 FQNEAQ (reference sequence). This CDR3 contains 20 residues. V lost 0 bases and J lost 0; bases outside the gene matches: 7. The CDR3 spells CASSLAPGLAGASSYNEQFF. CDR3 coding DNA: TGTGCCAGCAGCTTAGCCCCGGGACTAGCGGGGGCGAGCTCCTACAATGAGCAGTTCTTC.

The chain links TRBV3-1 to TRBJ2-5; the D gene is possibly TRBD2 (5 bases). Judging by the DNA end, TRBJ2-7 fits better; the J call may be wrong. From germline, CDR1 is LGHDT and CDR2 YNNKEL (reference sequence). This CDR3 region has 14 residues. Here the CDR3 DNA reads TGTGCCAGCAGCGGGAGAGGGCTTCAAAACGAGCAGTACTTC. As protein: CASSGRGLQNEQYF.

The genes are TRBV5-1 and TRBJ2-1, with D perhaps matching TRBD1 (6 bases). CDR3 length equals 15 residues. In germline, CDR1 is SGHRS, CDR2 YFSETQ. Deletions cut 4 bases from V and 5 bases from J, with 16 bases between. The CDR3 spells CASSQRSTGNNEQFF. CDR3 DNA: TGCGCCAGCAGCCAACGATCCACAGGGAACAATGAGCAGTTCTTC.

This clonotype was seen ten or more times. This chain joins TRBV15 and TRBJ1-1; no firm D call. V lost 0 bases, J lost 0 bases, and 2 bases lay in between. The CDR3 is 13 amino acids. The germline V gene encodes CDR1 LNHNV and CDR2 YYDKDF (reference sequence). CDR3 in amino acids: CATSRDLNTEAFF. Here the CDR3 DNA reads TGTGCCACCAGCAGAGATTTGAACACTGAAGCTTTCTTT.

This clonotype was observed many times. The chain uses TRBV6-1 and TRBJ2-7; 8 bases are a match to TRBD1. CDR1 and CDR2 from the germline V gene are MNHNS and SASEGT. The CDR3 extends over 15 amino acids. After removal of 7 bases from V and 2 bases from J, the junction contained 10 bases not matched to a gene. The CDR3 DNA sequence: TGTGCCAGCACCCAGGGGACAGGCCTAACCTACGAGCAGTACTTC. As protein: CASTQGTGLTYEQYF.

The chain carries TRBV20-1 and TRBJ2-3; 16 bases are shared with TRBD2. The CDR3 extends over 15 amino acids. V shed 3 bases, J shed 9 bases, and the junction held 6 bases outside the gene matches. Germline CDR1 DFQATT, CDR2 SNEGSKA (reference sequence). CDR3 protein: CSASSGLAGGTTQYF. The CDR3 nucleotides read TGCAGTGCTAGCTCGGGACTAGCGGGGGGGACAACGCAGTATTTT.

V is TRBV6-6 and J is TRBJ1-5; 7 bases fit TRBD1. CDR3 length: 14 amino acids. Trimming cost V 5 bases and J 5 bases; bases outside gene matches: 6. CDR1 and CDR2 from the germline V gene are MNHNY and SVGAGI (reference sequence). The CDR3 DNA sequence: TGTGCCAGCAGTCCTGGGACAGACCATCAGCCCCAGCATTTT. Translated: CASSPGTDHQPQHF.

This clonotype was found a few times. The chain uses TRBV18 and TRBJ1-2; the match to TRBD1 covers 7 bases. The CDR3 totals 14 residues. Trimming at V came to 6 bases and at J to 2 bases, leaving 6 bases not matched to a gene. Per germline, CDR1 KGHSH and CDR2 LQKENI. The CDR3 protein is CASSQGGSNYGYTF. CDR3 in DNA: TGTGCCAGCTCGCAGGGGGGGAGCAACTATGGCTACACCTTC.

The chain is built from TRBV28 and TRBJ1-2; a weak D match, TRBD1 (5 bases). Germline CDR1 reads MDHEN; CDR2 reads SYDVKM. Trimming cost V 9 bases and J 0 bases, with 14 bases left between them. This CDR3 region has 14 residues. The CDR3 spells CASLQGTTNYGYTF. CDR3 in DNA: TGTGCCAGTCTGCAGGGAACTACTAACTATGGCTACACCTTC.

This clonotype was seen only once. This may come from a read error, since a much larger clone is one base off. J is TRBJ2-1 and V is TRBV6-1; TRBD1 might be the D (6 bases). The V gene's germline CDR1 is MNHNS and CDR2 SASEGT. This CDR3 spans 15 amino acids. This CDR3 is CASSEIQGFYNEPFF. The CDR3 DNA follows: TGTGCCAGCAGTGAAATCCAGGGGTTCTACAATGAGCCGTTCTTC.

The sample holds a few counts of this clonotype. This sequence may be a read error, since a much larger clone differs from it by one base. The rearrangement links TRBV28 to TRBJ2-7; 7 nucleotides agree with TRBD1. Trimming removed 3 bases from V and 6 bases from J; junction bases left unmatched: 20. This CDR3 has 18 residues. CDR1 MDHEN and CDR2 SYDVKM come from the germline V gene. The CDR3 spells CASSLAQGPRVVPCEQYF. The CDR3 region has the DNA TGTGCCAGCAGTTTGGCACAGGGGCCCAGAGTGGTCCCCTGCGAGCAGTACTTC.

The chain carries TRBV4-1 and TRBJ2-1; 10 nucleotides match TRBD2. The better agreement between TRBJ2-7 and the DNA end casts doubt on the J call. Germline CDR1 MGHRA, CDR2 YSYEKL. This CDR3 is 15 amino acids long. The CDR3 sequence is CASSPSSGSEYEQYF. CDR3 sequence (DNA): TGCGCCAGCAGCCCATCTAGCGGGAGTGAGTACGAGCAGTACTTC.

This clonotype has only a few counts. The chain has TRBV6-2 or TRBV6-3 and TRBJ1-1; 11 bases agree with TRBD1. The CDR3 is made up of 16 amino acids. The V gene end was trimmed by 1 base and the J gene end by 6 bases; junction bases not matched to a gene: 7. Germline-derived CDR1 and CDR2 are MNHEY and SVGEGT. The CDR3: CASSYFLGTGGAEAFF. CDR3 DNA: TGTGCCAGCAGTTACTTCCTCGGGACAGGGGGTGCTGAAGCTTTCTTT.

On this clonotype: This may come from a read error, since a much larger clone is one base off. The chain carries TRBV20-1 and TRBJ2-5; 10 nucleotides match TRBD2. Germline CDR1 and CDR2: DFQATT and SNEGSKA (reference sequence). The CDR3 is 14 residues long. This CDR3 reads CGARVASGGETQYF. The CDR3 bases are TGCGGTGCTAGAGTCGCTAGCGGGGGAGAGACCCAGTACTTC.